Shown below are 5 T cell receptor beta chains from a single sample sequenced in a study of blood T cells in healthy people across ages (dated by TCRdb to between 2014 and 2017). The library was made by 5' RACE. Sequencing relied on an Illumina HiSeq 2500. A second roughly 6 to 12 cycle PCR used a sample-barcoded 5' primer and a J-beta primer mix. The public reads were reanalyzed by TCRdb: fastp trimming at Q25, MiXCR alignment, in-frame beta chains only. Rows are unified per CDR3 protein, each entry keeping the most common DNA and genes. Here the sample has more than 650,000 distinct CDR3 sequences; roughly 50% occur a single time. Roughly two fifths of the sample lies in the top ten. Material: blood. The source of these receptors is a man aged 80 or over in good health.

V gene TRBV11-2 combines with J gene TRBJ2-7; D possibly corresponds to TRBD1 (5 bases). The CDR3 has 17 residues. Germline lookup yields CDR1 SGHAT and CDR2 FQNNGV. Trimming took 5 bases from V and 0 from J, leaving 20 bases between them. As DNA, the CDR3 is TGTGCCAGCAGCAAAAGTCGAGTGGGGCTGAACTCCTACGAGCAGTACTTC. It yields the protein CASSKSRVGLNSYEQYF. Full variable domain (remainder filled in from reference TRBV11-2 and TRBJ2-7): EAGVAQSPRYKIIEKRQSVAFWCNPISGHATLYWYQQILGQGPKLLIQFQNNGVVDDSQLPKDRFSAERLKGVDSTLKIQPAKLEDSAVYLCASSKSRVGLNSYEQYFGPGTRLTVT.

This chain uses TRBV24-1 with TRBJ2-1; 10 bases fit TRBD2. With 12 bases clipped from V and 4 bases from J, the junction kept 11 bases outside the gene matches. Germline V gene data show CDR1 as KGHDR and CDR2 as SFDVKD. This CDR3 region has 15 residues. This chain's CDR3 is CAAQSSGSSYNEQFF. For the CDR3, the DNA is TGTGCCGCGCAATCTAGCGGGAGTTCATACAATGAGCAGTTCTTC.

The chain carries TRBV7-2 and TRBJ2-5, with 12 bases aligning to TRBD2. V shed 5 bases and J 7 bases; nucleotides not matched to a gene: 8. Germline values: CDR1 SGHTA, CDR2 FQGNSA. CDR3 length equals 15 residues. CDR3 loop: CASSPRTSGARTQYF. Written as DNA, the CDR3 is TGTGCCAGCAGCCCCCGGACTAGCGGGGCTCGGACCCAGTACTTC.

This clonotype was observed a few times. This chain connects TRBV7-2 to TRBJ2-7, with D unclear. The CDR3 is 16 residues long. The germline V gene has CDR1 SGHTA and CDR2 FQGNSA. V was pared by 5 bases and J by 2 bases, with 19 bases between. The CDR3 region is CASSRLYEAFTYEQYF. The CDR3 DNA follows: TGTGCCAGCAGCAGATTGTATGAAGCGTTCACCTACGAGCAGTACTTC.

This clonotype showed up just a few times. The chain recombines TRBV20-1 with TRBJ1-4, with TRBD1 identical over 9 bases. Trimming cost V 1 base and J 0 bases; bases outside gene matches: 9. CDR1 DFQATT and CDR2 SNEGSKA come from the germline V gene (reference sequence). This CDR3 region has 18 residues. The CDR3 region has the DNA TGCAGTGCTAGAGGAGGGGACAGGGACCTTGCAACTAATGAAAAACTGTTTTTT. It yields the protein CSARGGDRDLATNEKLFF.